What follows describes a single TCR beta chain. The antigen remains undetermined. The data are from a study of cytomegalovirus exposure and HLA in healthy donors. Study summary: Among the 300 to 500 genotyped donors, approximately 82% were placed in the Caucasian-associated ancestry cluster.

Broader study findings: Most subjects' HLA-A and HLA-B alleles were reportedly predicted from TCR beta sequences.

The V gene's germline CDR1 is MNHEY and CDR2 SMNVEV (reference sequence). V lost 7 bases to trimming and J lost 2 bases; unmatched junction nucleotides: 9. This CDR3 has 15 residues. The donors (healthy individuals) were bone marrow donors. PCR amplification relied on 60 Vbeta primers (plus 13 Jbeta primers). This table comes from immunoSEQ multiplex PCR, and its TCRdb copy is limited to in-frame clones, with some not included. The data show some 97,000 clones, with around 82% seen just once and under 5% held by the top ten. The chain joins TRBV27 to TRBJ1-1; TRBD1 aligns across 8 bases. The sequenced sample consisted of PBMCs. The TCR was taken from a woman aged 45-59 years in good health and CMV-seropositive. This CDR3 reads CASTLGAGGNTEAFF. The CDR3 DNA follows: TGTGCCAGCACCTTGGGGGCAGGGGGCAACACTGAAGCTTTCTTT.